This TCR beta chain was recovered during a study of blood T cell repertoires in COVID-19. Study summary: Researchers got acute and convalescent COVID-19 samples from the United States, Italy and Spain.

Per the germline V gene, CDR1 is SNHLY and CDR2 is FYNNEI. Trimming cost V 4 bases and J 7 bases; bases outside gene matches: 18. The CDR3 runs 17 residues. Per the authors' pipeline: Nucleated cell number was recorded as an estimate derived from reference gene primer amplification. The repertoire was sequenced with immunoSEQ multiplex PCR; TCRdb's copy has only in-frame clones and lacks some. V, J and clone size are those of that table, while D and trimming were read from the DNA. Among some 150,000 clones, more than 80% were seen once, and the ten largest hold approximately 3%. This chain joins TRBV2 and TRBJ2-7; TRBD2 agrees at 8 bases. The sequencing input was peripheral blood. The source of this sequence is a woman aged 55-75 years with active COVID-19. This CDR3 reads CASSVERELGGGVEQYF. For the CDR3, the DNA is TGTGCCAGCAGTGTGGAGCGGGAGTTAGGAGGGGGTGTGGAGCAGTACTTC.